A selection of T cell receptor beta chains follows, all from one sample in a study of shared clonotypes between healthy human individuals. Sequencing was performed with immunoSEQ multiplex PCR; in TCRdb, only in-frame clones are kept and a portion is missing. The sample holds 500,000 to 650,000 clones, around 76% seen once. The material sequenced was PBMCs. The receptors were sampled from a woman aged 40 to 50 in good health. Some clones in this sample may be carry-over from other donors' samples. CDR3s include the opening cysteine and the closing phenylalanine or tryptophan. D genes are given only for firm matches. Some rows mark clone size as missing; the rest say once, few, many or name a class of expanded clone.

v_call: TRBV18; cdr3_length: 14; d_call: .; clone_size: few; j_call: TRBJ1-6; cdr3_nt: TGTGCCAGCTCACCGACCCCCGACGACTCACCCCTCCACTTT; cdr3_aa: CASSPTPDDSPLHF
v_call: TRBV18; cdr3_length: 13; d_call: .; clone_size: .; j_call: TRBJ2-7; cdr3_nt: TGTGCCAGCTCAACCCGATTATTCTACGAGCAGTACTTC; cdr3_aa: CASSTRLFYEQYF
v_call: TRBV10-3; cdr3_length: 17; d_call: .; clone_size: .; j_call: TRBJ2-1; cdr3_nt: TGTGCCATCAGTGAGTCGGTAGGTTTCGACAGTTACAATGAGCAGTTCTTC; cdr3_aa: CAISESVGFDSYNEQFF
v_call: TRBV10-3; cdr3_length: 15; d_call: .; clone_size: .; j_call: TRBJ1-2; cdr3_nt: TGTGCCATCAGTGGAGAGGCAGCGACCAACTATGGCTACACCTTC; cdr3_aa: CAISGEAATNYGYTF
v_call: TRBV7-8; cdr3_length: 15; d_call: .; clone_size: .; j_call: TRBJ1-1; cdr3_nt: TGTGCCAGCAGCTCAATTTTTCGGGCGAACACTGAAGCTTTCTTT; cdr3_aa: CASSSIFRANTEAFF
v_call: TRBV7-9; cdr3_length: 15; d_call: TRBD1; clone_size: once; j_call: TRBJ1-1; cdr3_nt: TGTGCCAGCAGCTCCCGACAGGGGGTGAACACTGAAGCTTTCTTT; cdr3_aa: CASSSRQGVNTEAFF
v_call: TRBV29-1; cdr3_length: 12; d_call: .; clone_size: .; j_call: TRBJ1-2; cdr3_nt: TGCAGCTCATCACGGGAGGGCTATGGCTACACCTTC; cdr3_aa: CSSSREGYGYTF
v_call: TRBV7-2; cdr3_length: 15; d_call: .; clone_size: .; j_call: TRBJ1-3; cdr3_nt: TGTGCCAGCAGCTCCCCGAGGCGCTCTGGAAACACCATATATTTT; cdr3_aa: CASSSPRRSGNTIYF
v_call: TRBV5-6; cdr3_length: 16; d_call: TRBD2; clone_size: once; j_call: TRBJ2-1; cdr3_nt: TGTGCCAGCAGCTTGGCAGGGCGGGAGGCCACACCCTCCCAGTTCTTC; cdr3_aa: CASSLAGREATPSQFF
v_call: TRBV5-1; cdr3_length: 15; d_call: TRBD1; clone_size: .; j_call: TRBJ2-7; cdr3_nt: TGCGCCAGCAGCTTTGCCGGACAGGGCATCTACGAGCAGTACTTC; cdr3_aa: CASSFAGQGIYEQYF
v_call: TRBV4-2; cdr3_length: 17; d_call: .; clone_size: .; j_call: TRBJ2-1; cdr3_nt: TGTGCCAGCAGCCAAGATATGCGGTCTAGCGATAACAATGAGCAGTTCTTC; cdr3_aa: CASSQDMRSSDNNEQFF
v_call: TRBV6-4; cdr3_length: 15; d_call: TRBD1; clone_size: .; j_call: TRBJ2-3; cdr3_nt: TGTGCCAGCAGTGCCGGGACAGGACAATCAGATACGCAGTATTTT; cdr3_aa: CASSAGTGQSDTQYF
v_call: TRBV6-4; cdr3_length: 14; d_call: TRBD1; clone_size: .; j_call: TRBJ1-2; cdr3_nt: TGTGCCAGCAGCACCACAGGGGTTAACTATGGCTACACCTTC; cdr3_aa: CASSTTGVNYGYTF
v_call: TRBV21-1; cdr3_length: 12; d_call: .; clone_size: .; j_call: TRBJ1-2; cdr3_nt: TGTGCCAGCAGCGCACTTAGGGATGGCTACACCTTC; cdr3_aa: CASSALRDGYTF